A single sample gave rise to the 25 T cell receptor beta chains below, sequenced in a study of CXCR3-negative and CXCR3-positive naive CD8 T cells. UMI-labeled 5' RACE yielded the TRB cDNA libraries. TCRdb reprocessed the 5' RACE reads and stores each CDR3 protein as one record, lacking DNA. This listing includes about 28,000 distinct CDR3 sequences. Sequencing was performed on memory CD8+ T cells from blood. These receptors were taken from a human donor in good health. Some clones in this sample may be carry-over from other donors' samples.

V usage is TRBV2 and J usage is TRBJ2-1; the D call of TRBD2 rests on TCRdb alone, since no DNA is present to check it. Germline V lookup: CDR1 SNHLY, CDR2 FYNNEI. The CDR3 consists of 15 residues. This CDR3 is CASRDLAGGNNEQFF.

The rearrangement joins TRBV6-2 or TRBV6-3 to TRBJ2-2. The germline V gene has CDR1 MNHEY and CDR2 SVGEGT. CDR3 size: 12 residues. The chain's CDR3 is CASGFWAGELFF.

The rearrangement links TRBV29-1 to TRBJ2-1; TCRdb's D call of TRBD1 is untestable without DNA. Germline-derived CDR1 and CDR2 are SQVTM and ANQGSEA. The CDR3 covers 15 residues. The CDR3 loop is CSVEDDRVMYNEQFF.

The chain recombines TRBV7-8 with TRBJ1-2; TCRdb lists TRBD1, though no DNA is available to test this call. CDR1 and CDR2 (germline): SGHVS, FQNEAQ. The CDR3 runs 15 residues. CDR3 sequence: CASSARDSMPPGYTF. The entire variable domain, with the rest obtained from reference TRBV7-8 and TRBJ1-2, is as follows: GAGVSQSPRYKVAKRGQDVALRCDPISGHVSLFWYQQALGQGPEFLTYFQNEAQLDKSGLPSDRFFAERPEGSVSTLKIQRTQQEDSAVYLCASSARDSMPPGYTFGSGTRLTVV.

CDR3 amino acids: CASSLSGAITDTQYF. V usage is TRBV7-9 and J usage is TRBJ2-3; TCRdb's D call of TRBD1 is untestable without DNA. The CDR3 covers 15 residues. CDR1 SEHNR and CDR2 FQNEAQ come from the germline V gene (reference sequence).

V usage is TRBV7-9 and J usage is TRBJ2-5; TCRdb's D call, TRBD1, is unchecked because there is no DNA. Germline V CDR1 and CDR2: SEHNR, FQNEAQ (reference sequence). The CDR3 length is 13 residues. The CDR3 reads CASRETVLETQYF.

This chain links TRBV6-4 with TRBJ2-6; checking the TCRdb D call of TRBD1 is not possible without DNA. The germline CDR1 and CDR2 sequences are MRHNA and SNTAGT. The CDR3 has 16 residues. CDR3 sequence reads: CASSVQGNSGANVLTF.

The chain employs TRBV15 and TRBJ2-7; the D call from TCRdb, TRBD1, cannot be confirmed without DNA. CDR1 LNHNV and CDR2 YYDKDF come from the germline V gene (reference sequence). The CDR3 sequence is 14 residues long. The CDR3 loop is CATSRTGDPYEQYF.

V and J are TRBV20-1 and TRBJ1-1. The germline V gene encodes CDR1 DFQATT and CDR2 SNEGSKA (reference sequence). The CDR3 contains 12 residues. The chain's CDR3 is CSASSRETEAFF.

This sequence joins TRBV12-3 or TRBV12-4 and TRBJ1-1. The CDR3 sequence is 11 residues long. The CDR3 reads CASSFGTEAFF.

The gene calls are TRBV5-6 and TRBJ2-5; TCRdb outputs TRBD1, but without DNA this stays unchecked. CDR1 is SGHDT, CDR2 YYEEEE, per germline. CDR3 length: 18 amino acids. The CDR3: CASSLDPRGPKVGETQYF.

The chain carries TRBV14 and TRBJ2-3. Germline V CDR1 and CDR2: SGHDN, FVKESK. This CDR3 is built from 15 residues. The chain's CDR3 is CASSQASFSTDTQYF.

The rearrangement joins TRBV6-4 to TRBJ2-3; TCRdb's D call, TRBD2, is unchecked because there is no DNA. CDR1 is MRHNA and CDR2 is SNTAGT in the germline V gene. The length of the CDR3 is 16 residues. This chain's CDR3 is CASSDSVSGGADTQYF.

The rearrangement uses TRBV10-3 and TRBJ2-7; the TCRdb D gene call, TRBD1, has no DNA to confirm it. This CDR3 has 13 amino acids. The germline gives CDR1 ENHRY, CDR2 SYGVKD. The CDR3 region is CAIRADTSYEQYF.

Its frequency marks this clonotype as medium-sized. The CDR3 here is CSVLVVDRFTDTQYF. The J gene is TRBJ2-3, the V gene TRBV29-1; TCRdb designates TRBD1, a call that cannot be tested without DNA. The CDR3 extends over 15 amino acids. CDR1 and CDR2 from the germline V gene are SQVTM and ANQGSEA.

V and J are TRBV9 and TRBJ2-1; TCRdb names TRBD2, which stays unverified in the absence of DNA. This CDR3 spans 15 amino acids. Germline V CDR1 and CDR2: SGDLS, YYNGEE. The CDR3 here is CASSVSGRVGNEQFF.

This sequence joins TRBV20-1 and TRBJ1-4; TCRdb selects TRBD1, and the lack of DNA leaves this call unchecked. Germline V CDR1 and CDR2: DFQATT, SNEGSKA (reference sequence). This CDR3 is built from 16 residues. CDR3 loop: CSARPSDRGLYEKLFF.

Here the CDR3 reads CASSFEDSYEQYF. The chain combines TRBV28 with TRBJ2-7. Per germline, CDR1 MDHEN and CDR2 SYDVKM. The CDR3 loop spans 13 amino acids.

V usage is TRBV12-3 or TRBV12-4 and J usage is TRBJ1-2. The CDR3 consists of 15 residues. CDR3 loop: CASNLYLGDDYGYTF.

The genes are TRBV11-2 and TRBJ2-1; TCRdb's assignment of TRBD2 cannot be checked, as there is no DNA. CDR1 SGHAT and CDR2 FQNNGV come from the germline V gene. This CDR3 has 16 residues. Here the CDR3 reads CASSPMPGLADNEQFF.

By frequency, this clonotype registers medium-sized. The rearrangement links TRBV29-1 to TRBJ2-5; no DNA is available, so the TRBD1 call from TCRdb remains unchecked. CDR1 is SQVTM, CDR2 ANQGSEA, per germline. This CDR3 is 13 amino acids long. CDR3: CSVSVLEPGTQYF.

J is TRBJ2-2 and V is TRBV14; absent DNA, TCRdb's TRBD1 call cannot be checked. The CDR3 consists of 14 residues. CDR1 is SGHDN and CDR2 is FVKESK in the germline V gene. The CDR3 spells CASSQLAGTGELFF. The full variable domain, its missing parts supplied by reference TRBV14 and TRBJ2-2, is EAGVTQFPSHSVIEKGQTVTLRCDPISGHDNLYWYRRVMGKEIKFLLHFVKESKQDESGMPNNRFLAERTGGTYSTLKVQPAELEDSGVYFCASSQLAGTGELFFGEGSRLTVL.

The CDR3 here is CASSFAAYNEQFF. This rearrangement joins TRBV7-3 to TRBJ2-1. CDR1 and CDR2 from the germline V gene are SGHTA and FQGTGA. The CDR3 sequence is 13 residues long.

This rearrangement joins TRBV2 to TRBJ2-5. This CDR3 is 12 amino acids long. Germline V gene lookup returns CDR1 SNHLY and CDR2 FYNNEI. CDR3 sequence reads: CATNGHQETQYF.

The chain recombines TRBV6-2 or TRBV6-3 with TRBJ2-1; without DNA, the TCRdb call of TRBD2 cannot be checked. CDR1 is MNHEY, CDR2 SVGEGT, per germline. The CDR3 has 16 amino acids. The CDR3: CASSPLGGGVYNEQFF.